This is a list of T cell receptor beta chains from one sample in a study of control samples from healthy donors and cancer patients. Sequencing was performed with immunoSEQ multiplex PCR; in TCRdb, only in-frame clones are kept and a portion is missing. The table lists more than 100,000 clones, roughly 86% of them singletons, with about 7.6% in the top ten. Sequencing was carried out using PBMCs. The receptors derive from a man aged 45-65 years with head and neck cancer. Both conserved end residues are part of each CDR3. A D gene is named only where the DNA matches it firmly. A clone size is listed for some rows: how often the clone was seen (once, few, many), or a class if it is expanded.

j_call: TRBJ1-4; clone_size: once; v_call: TRBV9; d_call: NA; cdr3_nt: TGTGCCAGCAGCGTCTCCCCTTCCAATGAAAAACTGTTTTTT; cdr3_aa: CASSVSPSNEKLFF
j_call: TRBJ2-7; clone_size: NA; v_call: TRBV19; d_call: NA; cdr3_nt: TGTGCCACCGCTCCTCAGTTCCAACCCTACGAGCAGTACTTC; cdr3_aa: CATAPQFQPYEQYF
j_call: TRBJ2-1; clone_size: NA; v_call: TRBV5-1; d_call: NA; cdr3_nt: TGCGCCAGCAGCACCCGAGGGGCATCCTACAATGAGCAGTTCTTC; cdr3_aa: CASSTRGASYNEQFF
j_call: TRBJ1-3; clone_size: NA; v_call: TRBV6-4; d_call: NA; cdr3_nt: TGTGCCAGCAGTGACAGGGCAGCTGGAAACACCATATATTTT; cdr3_aa: CASSDRAAGNTIYF
j_call: TRBJ1-2; clone_size: few; v_call: TRBV11-2; d_call: NA; cdr3_nt: TGTGCCAGCAGCTTTGGTGAAGTCCTTGACTATGGCTACACCTTC; cdr3_aa: CASSFGEVLDYGYTF
j_call: TRBJ1-1; clone_size: NA; v_call: TRBV6-5; d_call: NA; cdr3_nt: TGTGCCGGAAGGGGGGTCGTGGACACTGAAGCTTTCTTT; cdr3_aa: CAGRGVVDTEAFF
j_call: TRBJ1-6; clone_size: NA; v_call: TRBV7-2; d_call: NA; cdr3_nt: TGTGCCAGCAGCTTATTGGGGGCAGATAATTCACCCCTCCACTTT; cdr3_aa: CASSLLGADNSPLHF
j_call: TRBJ1-5; clone_size: NA; v_call: TRBV25-1; d_call: TRBD1; cdr3_nt: TGTGCCAGCGGGACAGGGTACAGTCAGCCCCAGCATTTT; cdr3_aa: CASGTGYSQPQHF
j_call: TRBJ2-3; clone_size: NA; v_call: TRBV27; d_call: NA; cdr3_nt: TGTGCCAGCAGTTTCTGGGGGCGGGATACGCAGTATTTT; cdr3_aa: CASSFWGRDTQYF
j_call: TRBJ1-6; clone_size: NA; v_call: TRBV6-1; d_call: NA; cdr3_nt: TGTGCCAGCAGTGAATCGGTTACAACCCCATATAATTCACCCCTCCACTTT; cdr3_aa: CASSESVTTPYNSPLHF
j_call: TRBJ2-2; clone_size: NA; v_call: TRBV2; d_call: NA; cdr3_nt: TGTGCCAGCAGTGAAGCGAGACAGGTGCCGAACACCGGGGAGCTGTTTTTT; cdr3_aa: CASSEARQVPNTGELFF
j_call: TRBJ1-1; clone_size: NA; v_call: TRBV13; d_call: NA; cdr3_nt: TGTGCCAGCAGCAGAGAACTGGGAGCTTTCTTT; cdr3_aa: CASSRELGAFF
j_call: TRBJ2-1; clone_size: NA; v_call: TRBV24-1; d_call: TRBD2; cdr3_nt: TGTGCCACCAGTGATCGGCGGGGGGGCCGCGGCAATGAGCAGTTCTTC; cdr3_aa: CATSDRRGGRGNEQFF
j_call: TRBJ2-6; clone_size: NA; v_call: TRBV11-2; d_call: NA; cdr3_nt: TGTGCCAGCAGCTTAGAGCCCCTCTTGTACTCTGGGGCCAACGTCCTGACTTTC; cdr3_aa: CASSLEPLLYSGANVLTF
j_call: TRBJ2-1; clone_size: NA; v_call: TRBV27; d_call: TRBD2; cdr3_nt: TGTGCCAGCAGTCCATGGAGGACTAGCGGAGGGCCCCGCTCCTACAATGAGCAGTTCTTC; cdr3_aa: CASSPWRTSGGPRSYNEQFF
j_call: TRBJ2-7; clone_size: NA; v_call: TRBV24-1; d_call: NA; cdr3_nt: TGTGCCACCTCTGGAGGGGGGTCCTACGAGCAGTACTTC; cdr3_aa: CATSGGGSYEQYF
j_call: TRBJ2-7; clone_size: few; v_call: TRBV5-6; d_call: NA; cdr3_nt: TGTGCCAGCAGCTTTTCCGGGACTTACTCCTACGAGCAGTACTTC; cdr3_aa: CASSFSGTYSYEQYF
j_call: TRBJ2-2; clone_size: NA; v_call: TRBV5-1; d_call: NA; cdr3_nt: TGCGCCAGCAGCCACGGAACTCTAGGTGCCGGGGAGCTGTTTTTT; cdr3_aa: CASSHGTLGAGELFF
j_call: TRBJ2-3; clone_size: NA; v_call: TRBV27; d_call: NA; cdr3_nt: TGTGCCATCCACGGCCCCCCGGGGACAGATACGCAGTATTTT; cdr3_aa: CAIHGPPGTDTQYF
j_call: TRBJ1-1; clone_size: NA; v_call: TRBV2; d_call: NA; cdr3_nt: TGTGCCAGCAGTGACAGGGTGGCTTTCTTT; cdr3_aa: CASSDRVAFF
j_call: TRBJ2-5; clone_size: NA; v_call: TRBV7-9; d_call: TRBD1; cdr3_nt: TGTGCCAGCAGCCTAGGGACAGGGCCCGAGGAGACCCAGTACTTC; cdr3_aa: CASSLGTGPEETQYF
j_call: TRBJ2-7; clone_size: NA; v_call: TRBV4-2; d_call: NA; cdr3_nt: TGTGCCAGCAGCCAAGGGGGGGGGCTCGACGAGCAGTACTTC; cdr3_aa: CASSQGGGLDEQYF
j_call: TRBJ2-7; clone_size: NA; v_call: TRBV4-1; d_call: NA; cdr3_nt: TGCGCCAGCAGCCAAGAGGAACAGCGTACCTACGAGCAGTACTTC; cdr3_aa: CASSQEEQRTYEQYF
j_call: TRBJ1-2; clone_size: NA; v_call: TRBV5-1; d_call: TRBD1; cdr3_nt: TGCGCCAGCAGCTTGGATGGGACAGGCATTTATGGCTACACCTTC; cdr3_aa: CASSLDGTGIYGYTF
j_call: TRBJ2-3; clone_size: once; v_call: TRBV2; d_call: NA; cdr3_nt: TGTGCCACCGACCTCGGGACCCCCGGAGTGAGTACGCAGTATTTT; cdr3_aa: CATDLGTPGVSTQYF
j_call: TRBJ1-5; clone_size: NA; v_call: TRBV13; d_call: NA; cdr3_nt: TGTGCCAGCAGCTCCGGGCCGAGTGGGAATCAGCCCCAGCATTTT; cdr3_aa: CASSSGPSGNQPQHF
j_call: TRBJ2-5; clone_size: NA; v_call: TRBV12-3/TRBV12-4; d_call: TRBD1; cdr3_nt: TGTGCCAGCAGTTTGGACAGGTTGGAGACCCAGTACTTC; cdr3_aa: CASSLDRLETQYF
j_call: TRBJ2-1; clone_size: NA; v_call: TRBV10-1; d_call: TRBD1; cdr3_nt: TGCGCCAGCAGCCCAGGACAGGGGTGGGATGAGCAGTTCTTC; cdr3_aa: CASSPGQGWDEQFF
j_call: TRBJ2-7; clone_size: NA; v_call: TRBV10-3; d_call: NA; cdr3_nt: TGTGCCATCAGTGCTGACAAAGCCTACTACGAGCAGTACTTC; cdr3_aa: CAISADKAYYEQYF
j_call: TRBJ2-1; clone_size: NA; v_call: TRBV5-6; d_call: NA; cdr3_nt: TGTGCCAGCAGCTTGGCGCCCTTCAATGAGCAGTTCTTC; cdr3_aa: CASSLAPFNEQFF
j_call: TRBJ1-1; clone_size: NA; v_call: TRBV5-4; d_call: TRBD1; cdr3_nt: TGTGCCAGCAGCTTGGAGGCAGGGGGCGGGAACACTGAAGCTTTCTTT; cdr3_aa: CASSLEAGGGNTEAFF
j_call: TRBJ1-2; clone_size: NA; v_call: TRBV7-9; d_call: NA; cdr3_nt: TGTGCCAGCAGCCCACAGGGTGGCGGCTACACCTTC; cdr3_aa: CASSPQGGGYTF
j_call: TRBJ1-1; clone_size: NA; v_call: TRBV5-4; d_call: NA; cdr3_nt: TGTGCCAGCAGCTTGGAACCTCTAGGGATGAACACTGAAGCTTTCTTT; cdr3_aa: CASSLEPLGMNTEAFF
j_call: TRBJ1-1; clone_size: NA; v_call: TRBV7-9; d_call: TRBD1; cdr3_nt: TGTGCCAGCAGCCCGCGGGAGGGGGCGCTTGGCACTGAAGCTTTCTTT; cdr3_aa: CASSPREGALGTEAFF
j_call: TRBJ1-1; clone_size: NA; v_call: TRBV6-1; d_call: NA; cdr3_nt: TGTGCCAGCAGTGGCGATAAACAGGGTTCAAGGGATGTGGACACTGAAGCTTTCTTT; cdr3_aa: CASSGDKQGSRDVDTEAFF
j_call: TRBJ2-7; clone_size: NA; v_call: TRBV3-1/TRBV3-2; d_call: TRBD1; cdr3_nt: TGTGCCAGCAGCCATGTAGGGGGCCGTACCCACTCCTACGAGCAGTACTTC; cdr3_aa: CASSHVGGRTHSYEQYF
j_call: TRBJ2-1; clone_size: NA; v_call: TRBV30; d_call: NA; cdr3_nt: TGTGCCTGGAGTCCCCAGCGGATATCTGAGCAGTTCTTC; cdr3_aa: CAWSPQRISEQFF
j_call: TRBJ2-7; clone_size: NA; v_call: TRBV28; d_call: NA; cdr3_nt: TGTGCCAGCTTTCGACCGGGACTTTCGTTTATAAACTACTACGAGCAGTACTTC; cdr3_aa: CASFRPGLSFINYYEQYF
j_call: TRBJ1-1; clone_size: NA; v_call: TRBV14; d_call: TRBD1; cdr3_nt: TGTGCCAGCAGCCAACCAGGGGGCACTGAAGCTTTCTTT; cdr3_aa: CASSQPGGTEAFF
j_call: TRBJ1-1; clone_size: NA; v_call: TRBV18; d_call: NA; cdr3_nt: TGTGCCAGCTCAGCCGGTTGGGGGGCCGGAGGGAACACTGAAGCTTTCTTT; cdr3_aa: CASSAGWGAGGNTEAFF